The 23 T cell receptor beta chains listed next were all sequenced from one sample in a study of blood T cell repertoires in COVID-19. The repertoire was sequenced with immunoSEQ multiplex PCR; TCRdb's copy has only in-frame clones and lacks some. The sample yields around 250,000 clones, about 90% seen once. Sequencing input: PBMCs or T cells enriched from blood (not recorded which). These receptors all come from a human donor in a cohort exposed to, infected with or recovered from COVID-19 (not recorded which). The donor label of this sample is uncertain.

The count of this clone is one. This sequence joins TRBV6-5 and TRBJ1-1; 8 positions match TRBD1. Losses at the gene ends were 6 bases for V and 0 bases for J; bases not matched to a gene: 6. In germline, CDR1 is MNHEY, CDR2 SVGAGI. The CDR3 spans 15 residues. The CDR3 protein is CASRTGDKMNTEAFF. DNA for the CDR3: TGTGCCAGCAGGACAGGGGACAAGATGAACACTGAAGCTTTCTTT.

The chain uses TRBV18 and TRBJ1-2; 9 positions agree with TRBD1. V dropped 3 bases and J dropped 8; count of bases not matched to a gene: 13. CDR3 size: 16 residues. Germline V gene sequence: CDR1 KGHSH, CDR2 LQKENI. Written as DNA, the CDR3 is TGTGCCAGCTCACCCGGAGGACAGGGGCTCTCCAAGGGCTACACCTTC. It codes for CASSPGGQGLSKGYTF.

Comment on this clone: Different DNA sequences within this sample yield the same CDR3. The J gene is TRBJ1-1, the V gene TRBV19; unclear D gene. CDR1 is LNHDA, CDR2 SQIVND, per germline (reference sequence). V was shortened by 2 bases and J by 0 bases, with 7 bases between the two germline ends. The CDR3 covers 14 residues. CDR3 bases: TGTGCCAGTAGTATAACGGGAATGAACACTGAAGCTTTCTTT. It yields the protein CASSITGMNTEAFF.

This clone has more than one count but fewer than ten. CDR3 sequence reads: CASSLHAAGANVLTF. The CDR3, as DNA: TGTGCCAGCAGCTTACACGCGGCCGGGGCCAACGTCCTGACTTTC. The chain links TRBV11-2 to TRBJ2-6; D is ambiguous. CDR1 and CDR2 (germline): SGHAT, FQNNGV. Deletions cut 2 bases from V and 4 bases from J, with 9 bases between. The CDR3 is made up of 15 amino acids.

This chain connects TRBV19 to TRBJ1-4, with 12 bases fitting TRBD1. The CDR3 is 19 residues long. Germline CDR1 is LNHDA and CDR2 is SQIVND (reference sequence). The J segment lost 7 bases and the V segment lost 5 bases, leaving 17 bases of the junction unmatched. CDR3 coding DNA: TGTGCCAGTAGTTCGCCAGTTAGGGGACAGGGGGCGGCGAGTGAAAAACTGTTTTTT. Protein product: CASSSPVRGQGAASEKLFF.

The chain has TRBV6-5 and TRBJ2-2; possibly TRBD1 for D (6 bases). The V and J ends lost 5 bases and 1 base respectively, with 11 bases between them. Germline lookup yields CDR1 MNHEY and CDR2 SVGAGI. This CDR3 contains 15 residues. The CDR3: CASSRSGQNTGELFF. The DNA for the CDR3 is TGTGCCAGCAGTCGTTCGGGACAGAACACCGGGGAGCTGTTTTTT.

The V gene is TRBV19, the J gene TRBJ1-1, with a tentative D call TRBD1 (5 bases). Germline V gene sequence: CDR1 LNHDA, CDR2 SQIVND (reference sequence). There are 13 residues in the CDR3. Trimming took off 8 bases at V and 1 base at J, with 11 bases between the two ends. The CDR3 loop reads CASLRGENTEAFF. CDR3 sequence (DNA): TGTGCCAGTCTGCGGGGGGAGAACACTGAAGCTTTCTTT.

The J gene is TRBJ2-4, the V gene TRBV27; 7 bases are shared with TRBD2. The V and J ends lost 6 bases and 2 bases, in that order; junction bases with no gene match: 13. The germline V gene has CDR1 MNHEY and CDR2 SMNVEV (reference sequence). CDR3 size: 17 residues. CDR3 region: CASRTPLRGGSKNIQYF. The CDR3 DNA reads as TGTGCCAGCAGAACACCACTTAGGGGAGGGTCCAAAAACATTCAGTACTTC.

This clone has a single count. The chain recombines TRBV27 with TRBJ1-2; TRBD1 aligns across 12 bases. There are 13 residues in the CDR3. Trimming took 6 bases from V and 8 from J; bases not matched to a gene: 4. Germline-derived CDR1 and CDR2 are MNHEY and SMNVEV (reference sequence). The CDR3 sequence is CASSLGTGGGYTF. CDR3 nucleotides: TGTGCCAGCAGCCTCGGGACAGGGGGCGGCTACACCTTC.

The chain employs TRBV4-3 and TRBJ2-7; a possible D gene is TRBD1 (5 bases). V was pared by 3 bases and J by 7 bases, with 19 bases between. From germline, CDR1 is LGHNA and CDR2 YSLEER. The CDR3 is made up of 15 amino acids. This chain's CDR3 is CASSQDKVGVLEQYF. CDR3 coding DNA: TGCGCCAGCAGCCAGGACAAAGTAGGTGTGTTGGAGCAGTACTTC.

This clone appeared once. The V and J genes are TRBV30 and TRBJ2-2; 7 bases map to TRBD1. The CDR3 is 16 residues long. Trimming cost V 0 bases and J 4 bases; bases outside gene matches: 8. The germline V gene has CDR1 GTSNPN and CDR2 SVGIG (reference sequence). CDR3 loop: CAWSVPHRGGTGELFF. CDR3 sequence (DNA): TGTGCCTGGAGTGTACCTCACAGGGGCGGCACCGGGGAGCTGTTTTTT.

V usage is TRBV21-1 and J usage is TRBJ1-5. TRBV21-1 is deemed a pseudogene. CDR3 length: 16 amino acids. In DNA form, the CDR3 reads TGTGCCAGCAGCCCCCGCTCTGGGGGGGCGAATCAGCCCCAGCATTTT. Protein product: CASSPRSGGANQPQHF.

The chain has TRBV7-2 and TRBJ2-7; TRBD1 aligns across 11 bases. The CDR3 sequence is 15 residues long. Germline V gene sequence: CDR1 SGHTA, CDR2 FQGNSA. V lost 4 bases and J lost 3; bases outside the gene matches: 5. The CDR3 region has the DNA TGTGCCAGCAGCTCAGGGGGGACAGGGGGCTACGAGCAGTACTTC. Protein: CASSSGGTGGYEQYF. Full variable domain (missing parts from reference TRBV7-2 and TRBJ2-7): GAGVSQSPSNKVTEKGKDVELRCDPISGHTALYWYRQSLGQGLEFLIYFQGNSAPDKSGLPSDRFSAERTGGSVSTLTIQRTQQEDSAVYLCASSSGGTGGYEQYFGPGTRLTVT.

J is TRBJ1-2 and V is TRBV4-1; D uncertain. The length of the CDR3 is 15 residues. The V end was cut by 4 bases, the J end by 4 bases, with 16 bases between. The V gene's germline CDR1 is MGHRA and CDR2 YSYEKL. The CDR3 DNA sequence: TGCGCCAGCAGCCCCAGCTTCTTCGCGGGCTATGGCTACACCTTC. Translated: CASSPSFFAGYGYTF.

The chain uses TRBV5-4 and TRBJ2-2, with 11 bases lining up with TRBD2. Germline CDR1 is SGHNT and CDR2 is YYREEE (reference sequence). V lost 4 bases to trimming and J lost 7 bases; unmatched junction nucleotides: 9. The CDR3 totals 16 residues. This CDR3 reads CASSTVAGGPDGELFF. The CDR3 nucleotides are TGTGCCAGCAGCACGGTAGCGGGGGGGCCGGACGGGGAGCTGTTTTTT.

The chain employs TRBV10-3 and TRBJ1-1; tentative D call: TRBD1 (5 bases). In germline, CDR1 is ENHRY, CDR2 SYGVKD. This CDR3 comprises 15 residues. V was clipped by 0 bases and J by 1 base, with 9 bases between them. The CDR3, as DNA: TGTGCCATCAGTGAGTCGAATAGGGGGAACACTGAAGCTTTCTTT. This translates into CAISESNRGNTEAFF.

The V gene is TRBV7-2, the J gene TRBJ2-7; D call uncertain. Germline CDR1 and CDR2: SGHTA and FQGNSA. Trimming took 6 bases from V and 6 from J, leaving 12 bases between them. This CDR3 has 12 residues. The CDR3, as DNA: TGTGCCAGCAGTCCCGTTCTTAGCGAGCAGTACTTC. It translates to CASSPVLSEQYF.

This chain uses TRBV5-4 with TRBJ2-1; TRBD2 agrees at 8 bases. Germline V gene lookup returns CDR1 SGHNT and CDR2 YYREEE (reference sequence). The V gene end was trimmed by 0 bases and the J gene end by 1 base; junction bases not matched to a gene: 6. The CDR3 is made up of 17 amino acids. CDR3 region: CASSLALRGVSYNEQFF. Written as DNA, the CDR3 is TGTGCCAGCAGCTTGGCTTTGCGGGGGGTATCCTACAATGAGCAGTTCTTC.

The chain employs TRBV5-3 and TRBJ1-3; 10 nucleotides line up with TRBD1. TRBV5-3 qualifies as an ORF whose function is uncertain. V was clipped by 2 bases and J by 2 bases; unmatched bases: 13. The CDR3 is 19 residues long. The CDR3 spells CARSFLDRGHPQAGNTIYF. The CDR3 nucleotides are TGTGCCAGAAGCTTTCTCGACAGGGGGCACCCTCAGGCTGGAAACACCATATATTTT.

The chain couples TRBV11-2 to TRBJ2-1; 9 bases agree with TRBD2. Unmatched junction bases numbered 5, after V lost 5 bases and J lost 3 bases. The CDR3 is 15 amino acids. Germline V lookup: CDR1 SGHAT, CDR2 FQNNGV. Written as DNA, the CDR3 is TGTGCCAGCAGCGCGGGAGGGACTAGCTACAATGAGCAGTTCTTC. Its translation: CASSAGGTSYNEQFF. The full variable domain, completed using reference TRBV11-2 and TRBJ2-1, is EAGVAQSPRYKIIEKRQSVAFWCNPISGHATLYWYQQILGQGPKLLIQFQNNGVVDDSQLPKDRFSAERLKGVDSTLKIQPAKLEDSAVYLCASSAGGTSYNEQFFGPGTRLTVL.

J is TRBJ2-3 and V is TRBV7-9; 7 nucleotides line up with TRBD1. After removal of 5 bases from V and 0 bases from J, the junction contained 5 bases not matched to a gene. Germline CDR1 and CDR2: SEHNR and FQNEAQ (reference sequence). This CDR3 has 15 amino acids. The CDR3 loop is CASSPGQLSTDTQYF. The CDR3 nucleotides are TGTGCCAGCAGCCCGGGACAGCTGAGCACAGATACGCAGTATTTT.

This chain joins TRBV3-1 (or the pseudogene TRBV3-2) and TRBJ1-1, with 8 bases fitting TRBD1. This CDR3 has 13 residues. Germline CDR1 reads LGHDT; CDR2 reads YNNKEL (reference sequence). V trimming: 6 bases; J trimming: 5 bases; junction bases outside the gene matches: 5. CDR3 protein: CASRQGVWTEAFF. CDR3 nucleotides: TGTGCCAGCAGACAGGGGGTATGGACTGAAGCTTTCTTT.

The J gene is TRBJ1-3, the V gene TRBV3-1 (or the pseudogene TRBV3-2); D not certain. CDR1 LGHDT and CDR2 YNNKEL come from the germline V gene (reference sequence). This CDR3 has 16 amino acids. V shed 3 bases and J shed 0 bases, with 12 bases lying between them. Written as DNA, the CDR3 is TGTGCCAGCAGCCAGATCCCAGGAACCTCTGGAAACACCATATATTTT. It encodes CASSQIPGTSGNTIYF.